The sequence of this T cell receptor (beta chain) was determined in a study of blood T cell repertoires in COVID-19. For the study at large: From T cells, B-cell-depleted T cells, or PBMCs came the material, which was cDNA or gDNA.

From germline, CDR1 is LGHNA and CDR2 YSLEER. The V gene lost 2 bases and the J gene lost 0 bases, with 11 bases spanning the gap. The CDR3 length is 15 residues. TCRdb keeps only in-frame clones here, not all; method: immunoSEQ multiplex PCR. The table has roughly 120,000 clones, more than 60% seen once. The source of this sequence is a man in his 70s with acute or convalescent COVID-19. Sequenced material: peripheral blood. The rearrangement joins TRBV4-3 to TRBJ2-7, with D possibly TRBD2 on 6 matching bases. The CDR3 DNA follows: TGCGCCAGCAGCCAACTAGCGTTGAACTCCTACGAGCAGTACTTC. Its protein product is CASSQLALNSYEQYF.